Described below is a single T cell receptor beta chain sequence and its context. The antigen this receptor binds is unknown. Per-base qualities were not stored, and no clone one base away is much larger. The library came from 5' RACE. TCRdb lists the instrument as Illumina HiSeq 2000. A universal primer binding site was added through template switching, and the final cDNA carried a unique molecular identifier so that TCR cDNA molecules could be counted accurately. Specific primers in the conserved constant-segment region were used to synthesize first-strand cDNA for the TCR alpha and beta chains. To control for contamination, every cDNA library carried two barcodes: a SMART-Mk sample barcode plus Illumina barcodes. TruSeq adapter sequences and Illumina sample barcodes were added in two successive PCR steps. The Illumina HiSeq platform was used with custom primers to sequence TCR alpha and beta cDNA libraries. Per the authors' processing: Unique molecular identifiers were extracted from raw reads with MiGEC, and CDR3 positions were determined with MiXCR. For each individual, recombination models were inferred using an EM algorithm with the repgenHMM and IGoR tools. The analysis of shared clonotypes was done with the tcR package in R, with sharing normalized by the product of cloneset sizes. Out-of-frame nonproductive sequences were analyzed to study raw recombination free of thymic and clonal selection effects. The public reads were quality trimmed at Q25 with fastp and then assembled into clones with MiXCR by TCRdb, keeping productive beta chains. Duplicate CDR3 protein sequences are folded into a single record with the most common DNA and genes. These V and J calls originate from TCRdb's pipeline instead of the authors' own analysis. For this sample the table gives fewer than 500,000 distinct CDR3 sequences, of which roughly 24% were detected only once. The leading ten clones occupy 2.9% of the sample.

These data come from a study of identical twins (dated by TCRdb to between 2015 and 2016). Regarding the study in general: TCR alpha and beta repertoires from monozygotic twins, unrelated adults of various ages and cord blood were deep-sequenced to test whether fetal clonotypes persist. To rule out contamination, replicate twin experiments were performed at different times with different library preparation protocols. What the study reported, not specific to this receptor: Compared with coincidental sharing between unrelated individuals, out-of-frame TCR alpha sequences shared between twins showed an excess of sequences with low generation probability. Because the same donors could not be followed over many years, the conclusions depended on cross-sectional statistical analysis. Fewer insertions were carried by abundant cord blood beta clonotypes; a weaker similar trend was observed in young adult naive repertoires, while no such trend was observed in memory repertoires. Invariant T cells such as MAIT and iNKT could partly confound zero-insertion analyses, though diverse VJ usage argued against this for most clonotypes. Out-of-frame TCR alpha sharing in monozygotic twins was systematically underestimated by recombination models, whereas sharing between unrelated individuals was in agreement with the recombination models. A weaker excess of twin sharing was found in beta out-of-frame sequences because the signal-to-noise ratio was lowered by fewer shared sequences.

Only healthy Caucasian donors were included. The twin cohort consisted of three pairs of female monozygotic twins, all aged roughly 18 to 29 years. Positive isolation kits from Invitrogen were used to isolate CD4+ and CD8+ T cell populations. Measured from the cysteine to the phenylalanine, the CDR3 is 12 residues long. Only the CDR3 region is kept as DNA, spanning 36 bases read in frame from base 1. Relative to germline, V is 5 bases shorter and J is 6 bases shorter, with 11 bases between their ends. The germline V gene (reference sequence) supplies CDR1 LGHDT and CDR2 YNNKEL. These data were also reused for a study on T cells expressing NK-cell markers. Per the second study: Fewer than ten donors provided sorted CD3+CD56+NKG2C+, CD3+CD56+NKG2C- and CD3+CD56-NKG2C+ T-cell subsets, whose TCR beta-chain repertoires were profiled. Of the eight sequenced donors, seven were found to be HCMV-seropositive and one was found to be HCMV-seronegative. To restrict sorting to alphabetaTCR-expressing T cells, an anti-gammadeltaTCR antibody was added in several experiments. In six donors, the dominant CD3+CD56+NKG2C+ clonotypes were among the top 10 CD8+ clonotypes and accounted for roughly 1.0-8% of CD8+ T cells. Those dominant clonotypes were again the most abundant among CD3+CD56-NKG2C+ cells in a few donors, at about 28.3-65%. Whether the expanded NKG2C-expressing T cell clones were specific for HCMV antigens was left unclear. All eight donors whose samples were sequenced were randomly selected healthy volunteers, three of them men and five women. A commercial ELISA kit detecting HCMV-specific IgG in serum was used to determine HCMV serostatus. MIGEC was used to demultiplex reads and group reads by UMI, and MiTCR was used to assemble and quantify clonotypes. To exclude erroneous sequences, any TCR cDNA sequence not supported by at least two reads was discarded. Downstream repertoire analysis used the tcR package, and clonotypes were matched across fractions by CDR3 nucleotide sequence plus V segment. VDJmatch was used to annotate antigen specificity against VDJdb, with one amino acid substitution allowed in CDR3.

This receptor was taken from a young woman in good health. The chain is assembled from TRBV3-1 and TRBJ2-7, with the D gene call left open. Sequencing used CD4+ T cells sorted from blood. The sequence in DNA is TGTGCCAGCAGCACGGCTCTCACCGAGCAGTACTTC. It translates as CASSTALTEQYF.